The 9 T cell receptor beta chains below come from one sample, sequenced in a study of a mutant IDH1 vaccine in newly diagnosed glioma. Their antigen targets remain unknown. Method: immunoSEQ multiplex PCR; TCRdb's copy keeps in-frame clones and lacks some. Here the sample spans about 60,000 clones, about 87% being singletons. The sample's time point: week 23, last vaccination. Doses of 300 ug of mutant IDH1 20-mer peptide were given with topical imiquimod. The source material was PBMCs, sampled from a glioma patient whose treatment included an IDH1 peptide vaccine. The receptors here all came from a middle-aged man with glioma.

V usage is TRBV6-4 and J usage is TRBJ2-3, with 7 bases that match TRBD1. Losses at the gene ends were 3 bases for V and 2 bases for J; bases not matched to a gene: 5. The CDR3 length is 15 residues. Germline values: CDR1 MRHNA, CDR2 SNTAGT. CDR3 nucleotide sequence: TGTGCCAGCAGTGAGACAGGGTCCCCCACAGATACGCAGTATTTT. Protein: CASSETGSPTDTQYF.

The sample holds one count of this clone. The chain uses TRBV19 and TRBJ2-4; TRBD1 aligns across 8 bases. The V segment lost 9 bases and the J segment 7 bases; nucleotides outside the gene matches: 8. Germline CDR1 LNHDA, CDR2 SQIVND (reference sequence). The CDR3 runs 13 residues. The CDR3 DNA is TGTGCCAGCCGCGACAGGGGAGTCAACATTCAGTACTTC. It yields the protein CASRDRGVNIQYF.

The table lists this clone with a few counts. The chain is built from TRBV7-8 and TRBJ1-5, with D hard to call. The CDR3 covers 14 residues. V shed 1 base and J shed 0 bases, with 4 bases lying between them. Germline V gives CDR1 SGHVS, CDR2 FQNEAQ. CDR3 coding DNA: TGTGCCAGCAGCTTAGGGGCTAGCAATCAGCCCCAGCATTTT. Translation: CASSLGASNQPQHF.

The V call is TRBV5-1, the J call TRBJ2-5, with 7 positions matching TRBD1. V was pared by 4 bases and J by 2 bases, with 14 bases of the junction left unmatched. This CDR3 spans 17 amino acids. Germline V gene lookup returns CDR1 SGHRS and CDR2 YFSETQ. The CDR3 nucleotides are TGCGCCAGCAGCCCCAACTCTGACGGGACAGCACAAGAGACCCAGTACTTC. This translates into CASSPNSDGTAQETQYF.

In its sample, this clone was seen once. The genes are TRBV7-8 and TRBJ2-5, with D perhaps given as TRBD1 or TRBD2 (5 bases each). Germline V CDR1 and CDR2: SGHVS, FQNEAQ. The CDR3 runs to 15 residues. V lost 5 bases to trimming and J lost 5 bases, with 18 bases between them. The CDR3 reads CASSGSLGVWETQYF. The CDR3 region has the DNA TGTGCCAGCAGCGGGTCACTAGGGGTGTGGGAGACCCAGTACTTC.

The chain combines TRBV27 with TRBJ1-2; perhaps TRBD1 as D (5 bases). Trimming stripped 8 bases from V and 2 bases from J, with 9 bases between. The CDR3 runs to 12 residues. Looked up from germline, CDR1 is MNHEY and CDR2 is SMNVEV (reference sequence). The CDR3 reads CASSRGNYGYTF. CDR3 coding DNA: TGTGCCAGCTCCCGGGGGAACTATGGCTACACCTTC.

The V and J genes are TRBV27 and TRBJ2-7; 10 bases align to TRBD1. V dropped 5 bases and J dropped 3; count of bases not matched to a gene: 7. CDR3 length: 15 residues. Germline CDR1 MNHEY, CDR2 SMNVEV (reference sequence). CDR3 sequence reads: CASSRRDRGRYEQYF. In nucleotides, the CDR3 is TGTGCCAGCAGTAGAAGGGACAGGGGCCGCTACGAGCAGTACTTC.

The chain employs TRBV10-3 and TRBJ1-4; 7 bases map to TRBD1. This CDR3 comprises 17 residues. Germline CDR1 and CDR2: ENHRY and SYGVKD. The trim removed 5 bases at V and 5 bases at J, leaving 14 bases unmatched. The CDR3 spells CAISKQSPTGWNEKLFF. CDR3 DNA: TGTGCCATCAGTAAGCAATCCCCGACAGGGTGGAATGAAAAACTGTTTTTT.

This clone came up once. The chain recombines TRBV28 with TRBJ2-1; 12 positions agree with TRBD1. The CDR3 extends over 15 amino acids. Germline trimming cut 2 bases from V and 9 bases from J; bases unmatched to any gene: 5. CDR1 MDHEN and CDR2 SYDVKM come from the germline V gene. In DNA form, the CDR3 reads TGTGCCAGCAGTTTAGGGACAGGGGGCGGATCTGAGCAGTTCTTC. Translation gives CASSLGTGGGSEQFF.